This T cell receptor beta chain is from a study of chemoradiotherapy in HPV16-positive cancers. Broader study findings: Candidate HPV-specific clones and E7-related TCR motifs grew in tumor during treatment. In HPV16-positive patients, HPV-responsive T-cell expansion tracked better recurrence-free survival.

TCRdb keeps only in-frame clones here, not all; method: immunoSEQ multiplex PCR. The sample has about 68,000 clones, approximately 91% seen once. Concerning this clone: Its antigen remains unidentified.

CDR3 size: 16 residues. Trimming shortened V by 4 bases and J by 11 bases, and 24 bases separated the two germline ends. Per germline, CDR1 SEHNR and CDR2 FQNEAQ (reference sequence). The sequencing used blood, collected from a patient who underwent chemoradiotherapy. This chain uses TRBV7-9 with TRBJ2-1, with a weak D call TRBD1 (6 bases). The source of this sequence is a human donor with HPV-associated anogenital cancer. CDR3 in amino acids: CASSSPGFAGVVQQFF. CDR3 nucleotide sequence: TGTGCCAGCAGCTCCCCGGGGTTTGCAGGGGTCGTTCAGCAGTTCTTC.